These T cell receptor beta chains were read from a single sample in a study of blood T cell repertoires in COVID-19. Sequencing used immunoSEQ multiplex PCR; TCRdb keeps in-frame clones, though not all of them. The sample yields 90,000 to 150,000 clones, around 89% seen once. The sequencing input was peripheral blood. The receptors originated from a man between 65 and 80 years old with active or convalescent COVID-19. Both conserved end residues are part of each CDR3. D genes are given only for firm matches. Size values are once, few and many counts, or a class for expanded clones, and some rows have none.

TRBD2	TRBV10-3	NA	TRBJ2-3	CAIRTSGRADTQYF	TGTGCCATCAGAACTAGCGGGAGGGCAGATACGCAGTATTTT
TRBD1	TRBV11-2	NA	TRBJ1-4	CASSFLPGGEKLFF	TGTGCCAGCAGCTTCCTGCCAGGGGGAGAAAAACTGTTTTTT
NA	TRBV19	NA	TRBJ1-1	CASRNFPQMNTEAFF	TGTGCCAGTAGGAATTTCCCACAGATGAACACTGAAGCTTTCTTT
TRBD1	TRBV6-1	NA	TRBJ1-2	CASSEDRGQGYTF	TGTGCCAGCAGTGAAGACAGGGGGCAGGGCTACACCTTC
TRBD1	TRBV28	NA	TRBJ2-7	CASSSPGQGYEQYF	TGTGCCAGCAGTTCACCTGGACAGGGCTACGAGCAGTACTTC
TRBD2	TRBV11-2	NA	TRBJ2-1	CASSLDSGGNEQFF	TGTGCCAGCAGCTTAGACTCGGGGGGTAATGAGCAGTTCTTC
NA	TRBV19	NA	TRBJ2-3	CASSMGADTQYF	TGTGCCAGTAGTATGGGAGCAGATACGCAGTATTTT
NA	TRBV24-1	NA	TRBJ1-2	CATSVPGDYGYTF	TGTGCCACCAGTGTTCCAGGTGACTATGGCTACACCTTC
NA	TRBV30	NA	TRBJ1-4	CAWIRGGEKLFF	TGTGCCTGGATACGCGGGGGGGAAAAACTGTTTTTT
NA	TRBV19	NA	TRBJ1-5	CASSVQGNSNQPQHF	TGTGCCAGTAGTGTACAGGGAAATAGCAATCAGCCCCAGCATTTT
TRBD1	TRBV10-3	NA	TRBJ2-7	CAIRGTGGVYEQYF	TGTGCCATCAGGGGGACAGGGGGTGTCTACGAGCAGTACTTC
NA	TRBV6-5	NA	TRBJ2-7	CASMGGGPPYEQYF	TGTGCCAGCATGGGGGGTGGCCCGCCCTACGAGCAGTACTTC
NA	TRBV19	NA	TRBJ1-2	CASSRGSGTGNYGYTF	TGTGCCAGTAGTAGGGGGTCCGGGACTGGAAACTATGGCTACACCTTC
NA	TRBV6-4	NA	TRBJ2-3	CASSDRGGSTDTQYF	TGTGCCAGCAGTGACAGGGGCGGAAGCACAGATACGCAGTATTTT
NA	TRBV18	NA	TRBJ1-3	CASSPQISAEFSGNTIYF	TGTGCCAGCTCACCCCAGATCTCCGCGGAGTTCTCTGGAAACACCATATATTTT
TRBD2	TRBV5-6	NA	TRBJ2-5	CASSPGTRRETQYF	TGTGCCAGCAGCCCCGGGACTAGGAGGGAGACCCAGTACTTC
NA	TRBV27	NA	TRBJ2-3	CASRPDWGTDTQYF	TGTGCCAGCAGGCCGGACTGGGGCACAGATACGCAGTATTTT
NA	TRBV4-2	few	TRBJ1-2	CASSQDLGGAYGYTF	TGTGCCAGCAGCCAAGATCTCGGTGGAGCCTATGGCTACACCTTC
TRBD2	TRBV2	NA	TRBJ2-7	CASTRQVAGSEQYF	TGTGCCAGCACCCGACAGGTAGCGGGATCGGAGCAGTACTTC
NA	TRBV2	NA	TRBJ1-4	CASSERGLGEKLFF	TGTGCCAGCAGTGAACGGGGGTTAGGGGAAAAACTGTTTTTT
TRBD1	TRBV7-9	NA	TRBJ1-2	CASSTRTGFYGYTF	TGTGCCAGCAGCACCCGGACAGGGTTCTATGGCTACACCTTC
NA	TRBV28	NA	TRBJ1-1	CASSLFVGSTEAFF	TGTGCCAGCAGTTTGTTCGTAGGGAGCACTGAAGCTTTCTTT
TRBD1	TRBV14	NA	TRBJ1-2	CASSQSGQADYGYTF	TGTGCCAGCAGCCAGTCCGGACAGGCCGACTATGGCTACACCTTC
TRBD1	TRBV27	NA	TRBJ2-7	CASSFQGAFSEQYF	TGTGCCAGCAGTTTCCAGGGGGCGTTCTCCGAGCAGTACTTC
NA	TRBV29-1	NA	TRBJ1-1	CSVVGGSATEAFF	TGCAGCGTCGTGGGGGGGTCGGCCACTGAAGCTTTCTTT
TRBD1	TRBV7-9	NA	TRBJ1-4	CASSLAIGTGNEKLFF	TGTGCCAGCAGCTTAGCGATCGGGACAGGGAATGAAAAACTGTTTTTT
TRBD1	TRBV28	once	TRBJ1-4	CASSGTGGVEKLFF	TGTGCCAGCAGTGGAACAGGGGGCGTTGAAAAACTGTTTTTT
NA	TRBV6-5	NA	TRBJ2-7	CASSLLDSWGYEQYF	TGTGCCAGCAGTCTCCTGGACAGTTGGGGCTACGAGCAGTACTTC
TRBD2	TRBV13	few	TRBJ2-5	CASSSRLAGVETQYF	TGTGCCAGCAGCTCGAGACTAGCGGGAGTTGAGACCCAGTACTTC
NA	TRBV3-1/TRBV3-2	NA	TRBJ2-1	CASSPGGSSYNEQFF	TGTGCCAGCAGCCCCGGAGGGAGCTCCTACAATGAGCAGTTCTTC
NA	TRBV18	once	TRBJ2-3	CASSPPGRVGTDTQYF	TGTGCCAGCTCACCACCGGGCAGGGTAGGCACAGATACGCAGTATTTT
NA	TRBV28	NA	TRBJ2-7	CASTPGEGTVYEQYF	TGTGCCAGCACCCCTGGTGAGGGAACGGTCTACGAGCAGTACTTC
TRBD1	TRBV19	NA	TRBJ2-7	CASSPRQGAEEQYF	TGTGCCAGTAGCCCCCGTCAGGGGGCAGAAGAGCAGTACTTC
NA	TRBV9	once	TRBJ1-1	CASSGGSGGASEAFF	TGTGCCAGCAGCGGAGGATCGGGGGGGGCATCTGAAGCTTTCTTT
TRBD2	TRBV5-1	NA	TRBJ2-2	CASSRVAGGPMTGELFF	TGCGCCAGCAGCCGGGTAGCGGGAGGGCCGATGACCGGGGAGCTGTTTTTT
NA	TRBV2	NA	TRBJ1-4	CASSTGLANEKLFF	TGTGCCAGCAGTACAGGGTTAGCTAATGAAAAACTGTTTTTT
NA	TRBV12-3/TRBV12-4	NA	TRBJ1-5	CASSSDSRQPQHF	TGTGCCAGCAGTTCGGACAGCCGTCAGCCCCAGCATTTT
NA	TRBV27	few	TRBJ2-2	CASASTGNTGELFF	TGTGCCAGCGCTTCTACAGGGAACACCGGGGAGCTGTTTTTT
NA	TRBV29-1	once	TRBJ2-2	CSVGGTPNTGELFF	TGCAGCGTTGGAGGGACACCGAACACCGGGGAGCTGTTTTTT
TRBD1	TRBV5-1	NA	TRBJ2-3	CASSAGTGISTDTQYF	TGCGCCAGCAGCGCGGGGACAGGGATCAGCACAGATACGCAGTATTTT
NA	TRBV9	NA	TRBJ2-2	CASSVGPQSGELFF	TGTGCCAGCAGCGTGGGGCCCCAATCCGGGGAGCTGTTTTTT
NA	TRBV7-2	NA	TRBJ2-1	CASSLGPRPRNEQFF	TGTGCCAGCAGCTTAGGTCCGAGGCCGCGGAATGAGCAGTTCTTC
TRBD1	TRBV9	NA	TRBJ2-7	CASSSGQGSYEQYF	TGTGCCAGCAGCTCCGGACAGGGATCCTACGAGCAGTACTTC
TRBD2	TRBV18	NA	TRBJ2-7	CASSGRSGTTAYEQYF	TGTGCCAGCTCAGGAAGGAGCGGGACTACGGCGTACGAGCAGTACTTC
TRBD1	TRBV9	NA	TRBJ1-2	CASSLTQGLDYGYTF	TGTGCCAGCAGCCTGACACAGGGGCTAGACTATGGCTACACCTTC
TRBD1	TRBV3-1/TRBV3-2	NA	TRBJ1-1	CASSHKTGGGTEAFF	TGTGCCAGCAGCCATAAGACAGGGGGTGGTACTGAAGCTTTCTTT
NA	TRBV11-2	NA	TRBJ2-5	CASTPGGWETQYF	TGTGCCAGCACCCCCGGGGGATGGGAGACCCAGTACTTC
TRBD1	TRBV28	few	TRBJ1-4	CASSLSTGEGDEKLFF	TGTGCCAGCAGTTTATCGACAGGGGAAGGGGATGAAAAACTGTTTTTT
TRBD1	TRBV7-8	NA	TRBJ1-3	CASSVGTGPGNTIYF	TGTGCCAGCAGCGTAGGGACAGGGCCTGGAAACACCATATATTTT
NA	TRBV28	NA	TRBJ1-1	CASSSPPPGLEAFF	TGTGCCAGCAGTTCTCCCCCCCCGGGACTTGAAGCTTTCTTT
TRBD1	TRBV5-1	NA	TRBJ2-2	CASGAGGTGELFF	TGCGCCAGCGGCGCAGGGGGAACCGGGGAGCTGTTTTTT